This T cell receptor beta chain was sequenced in a study of blood T cell repertoires in COVID-19. V dropped 6 bases and J dropped 1 base, with 12 bases sitting between them. Germline V gives CDR1 ENHRY, CDR2 SYGVKD. The CDR3 is 14 amino acids. TCRdb's copy holds only in-frame clones and misses some; the assay was immunoSEQ multiplex PCR. In the table there are about 170,000 clones, about nine tenths of which are singletons. The clonotype was recovered from a young woman who had recovered from COVID-19. The chain recombines TRBV10-3 with TRBJ1-2, with D hard to call. The sample taken for sequencing was PBMCs or T cells enriched from blood (not recorded which). CDR3 residues: CAISASGSNYGYTF. Here the CDR3 DNA reads TGTGCCATCAGCGCCTCCGGGAGTAACTATGGCTACACCTTC.